These 25 T cell receptor beta chains came from one sample sequenced in a study of OX40 agonist ivuxolimab in advanced cancers. Only in-frame clones appear in the TCRdb table, and some are missing; sequencing was by immunoSEQ multiplex PCR. The sample carries under 150,000 clones, about nine tenths recorded once. The sample in question was CD4+ or CD8+ T cells sorted from blood, obtained in a trial of the OX40 agonist ivuxolimab. Receptor source: an adult with an advanced solid tumor such as melanoma, head and neck, liver or kidney cancer.

V usage is TRBV11-2 and J usage is TRBJ1-5; TRBD1 matches at 9 bases. V was pared by 1 base and J by 5 bases, with 3 bases of the junction left unmatched. Germline loops: CDR1 SGHAT, CDR2 FQNNGV. The CDR3 has 15 residues. CDR3 protein: CASSLGTGVYQPQHF. The CDR3 nucleotides are TGTGCCAGCAGCTTAGGGACAGGGGTTTATCAGCCCCAGCATTTT.

The rearrangement uses TRBV28 and TRBJ1-3; perhaps TRBD1 as D (5 bases). Looked up from germline, CDR1 is MDHEN and CDR2 is SYDVKM. The CDR3 runs to 15 residues. Trimming left V 6 bases short and J 2 bases short, with 14 bases between. The CDR3 reads CASSSGWGTGNTIYF. The CDR3 nucleotides read TGTGCCAGCAGCTCCGGTTGGGGGACTGGAAACACCATATATTTT.

This clone was observed a few times. This CDR3 is also generated by other DNA sequences in the sample. The rearrangement links TRBV4-2 to TRBJ1-4; tentatively, D is TRBD1 (5 bases). This CDR3 is 16 amino acids long. V was shortened by 0 bases and J by 4 bases, with 12 bases between the two germline ends. CDR1 is LGHNA and CDR2 is YNFKEQ in the germline V gene. CDR3 sequence (DNA): TGTGCCAGCAGCCAAGATCCTGGGCAGGGTAATGAAAAACTGTTTTTT. Translated, it gives CASSQDPGQGNEKLFF.

This clone was counted a single time. The rearrangement links TRBV5-1 to TRBJ2-1; a weak D match, TRBD1 (5 bases). V was trimmed by 5 bases and J by 5 bases, leaving 14 bases between them. The CDR3 is 14 amino acids. Germline V lookup: CDR1 SGHRS, CDR2 YFSETQ. CDR3 region: CASSLETRDNEQFF. The CDR3 nucleotides read TGCGCCAGCAGTCTCGAGACCAGGGACAATGAGCAGTTCTTC.

The V call is TRBV5-6, the J call TRBJ2-3, with 10 bases aligning to TRBD2. Germline V gene data show CDR1 as SGHDT and CDR2 as YYEEEE. After removal of 1 base from V and 7 bases from J, the junction contained 12 bases not matched to a gene. The CDR3 consists of 17 residues. The CDR3 here is CASSLILAGPFMNTQYF. As DNA, the CDR3 is TGTGCCAGCAGCTTGATACTAGCGGGACCTTTCATGAATACGCAGTATTTT. Drawing the rest from reference TRBV5-6 and TRBJ2-3, the complete variable domain is DAGVTQSPTHLIKTRGQQVTLRCSPKSGHDTVSWYQQALGQGPQFIFQYYEEEERQRGNFPDRFSGHQFPNYSSELNVNALLLGDSALYLCASSLILAGPFMNTQYFGPGTRLTVL.

V gene TRBV7-9 combines with J gene TRBJ1-2; tentative D call: TRBD1 (6 bases). Germline V gene data show CDR1 as SEHNR and CDR2 as FQNEAQ (reference sequence). The CDR3 is 14 amino acids. With 4 bases removed from V and 4 bases from J, the gap between germline ends came to 13 bases. CDR3 nucleotide sequence: TGTGCCAGCAGCTCGGACAGAGGCAGCTATGGCTACACCTTC. Encoded protein: CASSSDRGSYGYTF.

The rearrangement uses TRBV14 and TRBJ2-7, with D perhaps matching TRBD1 (6 bases). This CDR3 is built from 14 residues. V lost 5 bases and J 5 bases, leaving 16 bases between the germline ends. CDR1 is SGHDN and CDR2 is FVKESK in the germline V gene. DNA of the CDR3: TGTGCCAGCAGCGGATCCTACAGGGTCGACGAGCAGTACTTC. The encoded protein is CASSGSYRVDEQYF.

This chain uses TRBV5-1 with TRBJ2-7, with no clear D. In germline, CDR1 is SGHRS, CDR2 YFSETQ. This CDR3 comprises 13 residues. The V gene lost 4 bases and the J gene lost 2 bases, with 10 bases spanning the gap. CDR3 bases: TGCGCCAGCAGCCCTCCCCTCCCCTACGAGCAGTACTTC. It encodes CASSPPLPYEQYF. The variable domain in full, with the rest retrieved from reference TRBV5-1 and TRBJ2-7, is KAGVTQTPRYLIKTRGQQVTLSCSPISGHRSVSWYQQTPGQGLQFLFEYFSETQRNKGNFPGRFSGRQFSNSRSEMNVSTLELGDSALYLCASSPPLPYEQYFGPGTRLTVT.

This clone showed up just a few times. V gene TRBV14 combines with J gene TRBJ1-5, with D unclear. The germline gives CDR1 SGHDN, CDR2 FVKESK. Deletions cut 1 base from V and 5 bases from J, with 6 bases between. This CDR3 comprises 13 residues. The CDR3 loop is CASSQGLYQPQHF. The CDR3 nucleotides read TGTGCCAGCAGCCAAGGCCTTTATCAGCCCCAGCATTTT.

The chain combines TRBV5-4 with TRBJ2-7; D is perhaps TRBD1 (6 bases). The CDR3 loop spans 15 amino acids. Deletions cut 0 bases from V and 2 bases from J, with 12 bases between. Germline assignment: CDR1 SGHNT and CDR2 YYREEE (reference sequence). In DNA, the CDR3 is TGTGCCAGCAGCTTGGCAGGGGCCCCGCCCTACGAGCAGTACTTC. Translating it yields CASSLAGAPPYEQYF.

This clone was recorded once. The chain links TRBV15 to TRBJ2-2; D is unclear. Deletions cut 5 bases from V and 4 bases from J, with 11 bases between. Per the germline V gene, CDR1 is LNHNV and CDR2 is YYDKDF (reference sequence). This CDR3 is 14 amino acids long. The CDR3 DNA sequence: TGTGCCACCAGCGGTCCCGTGGGCACCGGGGAGCTGTTTTTT. This translates into CATSGPVGTGELFF.

This chain uses TRBV7-2 with TRBJ1-1; TRBD1 agrees at 11 bases. V lost 0 bases and J lost 1; bases outside the gene matches: 7. This CDR3 comprises 18 residues. Germline V lookup: CDR1 SGHTA, CDR2 FQGNSA. In DNA, the CDR3 is TGTGCCAGCAGCTTAGCCCCCGGGACAGGGGGGGAGAACACTGAAGCTTTCTTT. It is translated as CASSLAPGTGGENTEAFF.

The V call is TRBV7-2, the J call TRBJ2-3, with TRBD2 matching over 8 bases. Losses at the gene ends were 11 bases for V and 4 bases for J; bases not matched to a gene: 17. CDR1 and CDR2 (germline): SGHTA, FQGNSA. The CDR3 has 16 amino acids. The CDR3 region has the DNA TGTGCCGCGTCCCTCCTCATGGGCGGGAGGTCAGATACGCAGTATTTT. This gives the protein CAASLLMGGRSDTQYF.

This clone was detected only once. This chain joins TRBV7-9 and TRBJ2-7; a weak D match, TRBD2 (5 bases). The germline V gene encodes CDR1 SEHNR and CDR2 FQNEAQ (reference sequence). CDR3 length: 13 amino acids. V was cut by 5 bases and J by 0 bases, with 8 bases left in between. The CDR3 DNA sequence: TGTGCCAGCAGCACCGGGAACTCCTACGAGCAGTACTTC. This encodes CASSTGNSYEQYF.

In DNA, the CDR3 is TGTGCCAGTAGTCGAGGGGAGACCGGGGAGCTGTTTTTT. This gives the protein CASSRGETGELFF. This chain links TRBV19 with TRBJ2-2; D may be TRBD1 or TRBD2 (5 bases each). The CDR3 runs to 13 residues. Germline CDR1 is LNHDA and CDR2 is SQIVND (reference sequence). V lost 5 bases, J lost 5 bases, and 9 bases lay in between.

The chain couples TRBV14 to TRBJ1-3; D gene unclear. Looked up from germline, CDR1 is SGHDN and CDR2 is FVKESK. This CDR3 spans 14 amino acids. V lost 3 bases and J 0 bases, leaving 6 bases between the germline ends. CDR3 loop: CASSQSRSGNTIYF. The CDR3 DNA reads as TGTGCCAGCAGCCAGAGTCGCTCTGGAAACACCATATATTTT.

This clone was found once. V gene TRBV15 combines with J gene TRBJ2-1; D unclear. Between the trimmed V and J ends, which lost 0 bases and 2 bases, there was a span of 14 bases. The germline V gene has CDR1 LNHNV and CDR2 YYDKDF (reference sequence). This CDR3 contains 17 residues. CDR3 loop: CATSREPSGEPYNEQFF. CDR3 in DNA: TGTGCCACCAGCAGAGAACCCTCTGGTGAACCCTACAATGAGCAGTTCTTC. Full variable domain (missing parts from reference TRBV15 and TRBJ2-1): DAMVIQNPRYQVTQFGKPVTLSCSQTLNHNVMYWYQQKSSQAPKLLFHYYDKDFNNEADTPDNFQSRRPNTSFCFLDIRSPGLGDTAMYLCATSREPSGEPYNEQFFGPGTRLTVL.

This chain joins TRBV2 and TRBJ2-1; D ambiguous. This CDR3 region has 14 residues. Germline CDR1 reads SNHLY; CDR2 reads FYNNEI. CDR3 protein: CATAGRSSYNEQFF. CDR3 nucleotide sequence: TGTGCGACCGCCGGACGCAGCTCCTACAATGAGCAGTTCTTC. Variable domain in full (rest from reference TRBV2 and TRBJ2-1): EPEVTQTPSHQVTQMGQEVILRCVPISNHLYFYWYRQILGQKVEFLVSFYNNEISEKSEIFDDQFSVERPDGSNFTLKIRSTKLEDSAMYFCATAGRSSYNEQFFGPGTRLTVL.

The chain carries TRBV28 and TRBJ2-7, with 11 bases lining up with TRBD1. V trimming: 6 bases; J trimming: 5 bases; junction bases outside the gene matches: 6. The CDR3 runs to 14 residues. Germline CDR1 MDHEN, CDR2 SYDVKM. CDR3 sequence reads: CASRRDRGIDEQYF. In DNA form, the CDR3 reads TGTGCCAGCAGAAGGGACAGGGGGATCGACGAGCAGTACTTC.

This clone was detected only a few times. J is TRBJ1-3 and V is TRBV12-2; TRBD1, as called in the table, went unchecked against the DNA. TRBV12-2 is an annotated pseudogene. This CDR3 is built from 15 residues. The CDR3 protein is CASRATGSSGNTIYF. DNA of the CDR3: TGTGCAAGTCGCGCTACAGGGTCCTCTGGAAACACCATATATTTT.

V gene TRBV5-8 combines with J gene TRBJ2-2; TRBD1 matches 12 bases. Germline V gene lookup returns CDR1 SGHTS and CDR2 YDEGEE. V gave up 4 bases and J gave up 5 bases; unmatched junction bases: 6. The CDR3 consists of 16 residues. The CDR3 nucleotides are TGTGCCAGCAGCCCGGGGACAGGGGGCAAGACCGGGGAGCTGTTTTTT. It specifies CASSPGTGGKTGELFF.

Worth noting for this clone: The junction differs from germline at one of its ends, possibly a read error. J is TRBJ2-1 and V is TRBV7-2; possibly TRBD2 for D (5 bases). The CDR3 runs to 16 residues. The germline CDR1 and CDR2 sequences are SGHTA and FQGNSA. This CDR3 is CASSLAAGGSYNEQFF. The CDR3 DNA follows: TGTGCCAGCAGCCTAGCAGCCGGAGGCTCCTACAATGAGCAGTTCTTC.

The chain employs TRBV11-3 and TRBJ2-3; 9 bases map to TRBD2. CDR1 SGHNT and CDR2 YENEEA come from the germline V gene. Trimming took 6 bases from V and 6 from J; bases not matched to a gene: 7. CDR3 length: 14 residues. CDR3 nucleotide sequence: TGTGCCAGCAGTCGAAATAGCGGGAGCGATACGCAGTATTTT. This encodes CASSRNSGSDTQYF.

The rearrangement joins TRBV15 to TRBJ1-2, with a weak D call TRBD1 (5 bases). Trimming removed 0 bases at V and 2 bases at J, with 13 bases between. The CDR3 has 16 amino acids. The V gene's germline CDR1 is LNHNV and CDR2 YYDKDF (reference sequence). CDR3 loop: CATSRDRQRLNYGYTF. The CDR3 bases are TGTGCCACCAGCAGAGATCGACAGCGTCTGAACTATGGCTACACCTTC.

This rearrangement joins TRBV2 to TRBJ1-5; D is perhaps TRBD1 (5 bases). Trimming took off 1 base at V and 1 base at J, with 8 bases between the two ends. This CDR3 region has 15 residues. CDR1 SNHLY and CDR2 FYNNEI come from the germline V gene. The CDR3 coding sequence is TGTGCCAGCAGTGAAGAAAAGGGGAGCAATCAGCCCCAGCATTTT. Its translation: CASSEEKGSNQPQHF.